This TCR beta chain was recorded in a study of blood T cells in healthy people across ages (dated by TCRdb to the mid-2010s). A note on the overall study: In model experiments, template switching captured roughly one uniquely barcoded TCR beta cDNA molecule for every two T cells. To avoid experimental bias, donors of different ages were distributed randomly across sequencing lanes. Age-related changes in TCR beta repertoire diversity were measured in the study by deep sequencing normalized with unique cDNA molecular identifiers. Donors were grouped into four age groups: young (average roughly 17 years), middle-aged (about 38), aged (about 59) and long-lived (just over 80). The study analyzed two additional independent replicas of 1 million unique cDNA reads from the same blood draw for two donors, one aged 18 to 29 and one aged 80 or older. Overall results and qualifications from the work: Since profiling was done on bulk unsorted PBMCs, naive and antigen-experienced compartments could not be conclusively compared. Observed TCR beta diversity correlated strongly with the percentage of naive T cells measured by flow cytometry. Observed TCR beta diversity per million T cells fell roughly linearly with age, and a significant reduction was already apparent by age about 43. Total diversity estimates from one million sequenced T cells were considered lower bounds and underestimates. Because donor CMV infection status was unknown, age-related changes in expanded clonotypes were potentially confounded. The long-lived group showed more naive CD4+ T cells, fewer expanded clones and increased TCR diversity than the aged group, suggesting age selection.

The table lists this clonotype with a few counts. The specificity of this receptor is unknown. The input lacks base qualities; no much larger clone sits a single base away. To prepare the library, 5' RACE was applied. Sequencing relied on an Illumina HiSeq 2500. A second PCR of 7 to 11 cycles was performed with a sample-barcoded 5' primer and a J-beta primer mix. A template-switch 5' adaptor carrying 12 random nucleotides introduced a unique molecular identifier onto each TCR beta cDNA molecule. Each sample yielded at least 3 million CDR3-containing paired-end reads. All of the RNA was converted into first-strand cDNA using the Mint cDNA synthesis kit, with a TRBC-specific oligonucleotide serving as the primer. After uracil-DNA glycosylase treatment, a first 18-cycle PCR used universal primers M1SS and BC2_uni_R on all cDNA. Regarding the original processing steps: Normalization of each sample was performed by random selection of 1 million high-quality reads, each carrying a distinct molecular identifier. Instead of being binned into consensus sequences, reads with shared molecular identifiers were discarded. MiTCR, with a Q25 quality threshold and the strictest error-elimination algorithm, was used for CDR3 identification, clonotype clustering and error correction. A nonparametric unseen species model with Euler transformation was used to estimate lower-bound total TCR beta diversity. TCRdb applied fastp at Q25 and MiXCR to the public reads, then kept only in-frame beta chains. Rows are unified per CDR3 protein, each entry keeping the most common DNA and genes. The V and J calls here are based on TCRdb, not the publication. The sample table lists 850,000 to 1,000,000 distinct CDR3 sequences, roughly half of them with a count of one. In total, the top ten clones hold about 20% of the sample.

The roughly 38 donors, aged 6 to 90 years, were systemically healthy Caucasian individuals from Russia. Each donor gave about 11 milliliters of peripheral blood, drawn into EDTA-treated Vacutainer tubes. Ficoll-Paque density-gradient centrifugation was used to isolate PBMCs, with at least 7 million obtained per sample. Trizol reagent was used to extract total RNA from PBMCs, with at least 5.5 micrograms per sample. For every donor, an aliquot of PBMCs went through flow cytometry to measure the percentages of naive CD45RAhigh/CD27high T cells. The CDR3 numbers 12 residues from cysteine through phenylalanine. The retained sequence is limited to the CDR3, 36 bases, with the frame set at the first base. Cut back by 2 bases and 5 bases, the V and J ends lie 6 bases apart.

The source is a woman aged 55-70 years in good health. The sequence is built from TRBV12-3 or TRBV12-4 and TRBJ1-2, with no reliable assignment of the D segment. Material for sequencing was blood. The CDR3 protein sequence reads: CASSLWAYGYTF. Here is the DNA: TGTGCCAGCAGTTTATGGGCGTATGGCTACACCTTC.